One T cell receptor beta chain is described in this entry. The record originates from a study of blood T cell repertoires in COVID-19. On the study more broadly: The cDNA or gDNA used as material had been derived from T cells, B-cell-depleted T cells, or PBMCs.

The CDR3 is 13 amino acids. Germline V gene sequence: CDR1 SNHLY, CDR2 FYNNEI. V was clipped by 7 bases and J by 5 bases; unmatched bases: 4. It was during active infection that Seattle patients were enrolled and then longitudinally followed. Method: immunoSEQ multiplex PCR; TCRdb's copy keeps in-frame clones and lacks some. This table holds about 170,000 clones, 84% found once. Sequenced material: peripheral blood. The chain is built from TRBV2 and TRBJ2-1; 8 bases match TRBD2. The source of this sequence is a woman of 80 years or more with COVID-19, enrolled during active disease. The CDR3 is CASKGLADNEQFF. Written as DNA, the CDR3 is TGTGCCAGCAAAGGACTAGCAGACAATGAGCAGTTCTTC.